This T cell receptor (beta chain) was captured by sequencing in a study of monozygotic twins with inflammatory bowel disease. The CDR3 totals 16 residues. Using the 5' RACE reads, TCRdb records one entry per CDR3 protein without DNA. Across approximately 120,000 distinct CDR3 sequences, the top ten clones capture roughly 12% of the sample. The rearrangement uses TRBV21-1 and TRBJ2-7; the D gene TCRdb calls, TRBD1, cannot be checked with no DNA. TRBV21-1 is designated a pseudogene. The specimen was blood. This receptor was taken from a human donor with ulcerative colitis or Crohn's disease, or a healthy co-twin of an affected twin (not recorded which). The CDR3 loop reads CASSKGHPGTAYEQYF.